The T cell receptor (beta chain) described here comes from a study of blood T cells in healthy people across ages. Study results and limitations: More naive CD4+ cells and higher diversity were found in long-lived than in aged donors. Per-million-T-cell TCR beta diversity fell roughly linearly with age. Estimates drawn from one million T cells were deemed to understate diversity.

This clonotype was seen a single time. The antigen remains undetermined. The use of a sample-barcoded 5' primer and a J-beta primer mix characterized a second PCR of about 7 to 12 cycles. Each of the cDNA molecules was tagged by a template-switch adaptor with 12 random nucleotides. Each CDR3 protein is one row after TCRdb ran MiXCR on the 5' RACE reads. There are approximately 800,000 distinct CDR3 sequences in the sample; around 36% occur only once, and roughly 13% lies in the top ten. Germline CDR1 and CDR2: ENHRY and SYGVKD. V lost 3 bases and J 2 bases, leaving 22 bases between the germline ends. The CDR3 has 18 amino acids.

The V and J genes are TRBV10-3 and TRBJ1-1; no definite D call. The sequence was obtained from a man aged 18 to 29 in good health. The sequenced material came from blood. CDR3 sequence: CAISERDTAGSNNTEAFF. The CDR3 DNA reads TGTGCCATCAGTGAACGTGACACCGCTGGGTCTAATAACACTGAAGCTTTCTTT.